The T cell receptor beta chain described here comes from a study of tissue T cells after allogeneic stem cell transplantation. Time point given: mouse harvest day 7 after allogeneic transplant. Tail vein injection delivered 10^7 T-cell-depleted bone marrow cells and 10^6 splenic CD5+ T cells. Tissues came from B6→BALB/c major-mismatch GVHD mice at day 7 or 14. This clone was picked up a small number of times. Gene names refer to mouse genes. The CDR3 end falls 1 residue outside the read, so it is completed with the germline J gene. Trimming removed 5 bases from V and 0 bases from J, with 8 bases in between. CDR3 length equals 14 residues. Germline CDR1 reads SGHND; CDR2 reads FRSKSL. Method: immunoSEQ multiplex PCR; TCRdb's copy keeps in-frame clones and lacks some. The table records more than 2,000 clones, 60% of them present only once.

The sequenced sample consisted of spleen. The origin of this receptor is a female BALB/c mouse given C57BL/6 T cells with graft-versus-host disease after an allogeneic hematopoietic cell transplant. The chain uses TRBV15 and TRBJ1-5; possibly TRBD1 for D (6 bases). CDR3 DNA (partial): TGTGCCAGCAGTCCAGGGGTTAACAACCAGGCTCCGCTT. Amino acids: CASSPGVNNQAPL. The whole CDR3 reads CASSPGVNNQAPLF. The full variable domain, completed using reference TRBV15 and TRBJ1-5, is DAGVTQTPRHEVAEKGQTIILKCEPVSGHNDLFWYRQTKIQGLELLSYFRSKSLMEDGGAFKDRFKAEMLNSSFSTLKIQPTEPKDSAVYLCASSPGVNNQAPLFGEGTRLSVL.